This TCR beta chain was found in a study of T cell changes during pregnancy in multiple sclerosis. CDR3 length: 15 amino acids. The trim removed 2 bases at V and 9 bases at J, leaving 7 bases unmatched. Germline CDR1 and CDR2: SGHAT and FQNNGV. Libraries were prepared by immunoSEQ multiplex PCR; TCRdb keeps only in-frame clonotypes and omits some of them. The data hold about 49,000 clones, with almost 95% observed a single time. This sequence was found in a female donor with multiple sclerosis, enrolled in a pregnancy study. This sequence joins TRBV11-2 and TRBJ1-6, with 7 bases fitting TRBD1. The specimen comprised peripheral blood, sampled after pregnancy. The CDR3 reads CASSLSTGVGSPLHF. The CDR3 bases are TGTGCCAGCAGCTTATCCACAGGGGTGGGTTCACCCCTCCACTTT.